This T cell receptor (beta chain) was identified during a study of blood T cell repertoires in COVID-19. Study-level information: Specimens from acute and convalescent COVID-19 originated in the United States, Italy and Spain. Nucleic acid was either cDNA or gDNA, and it came from T cells, B-cell-depleted T cells, or PBMCs.

As handled by the study authors: Amplifying reference gene primers gave estimates of nucleated cell counts. Method: immunoSEQ multiplex PCR; TCRdb's copy keeps in-frame clones and lacks some. D and trimming come from the DNA, and the V and J calls and clone size come from that table. The sample lists 100,000 to 150,000 clones; about 91% were seen once. The ends were cut back, 4 bases at V and 5 bases at J, with 28 bases in the middle. Per the germline V gene, CDR1 is SGDLS and CDR2 is YYNGEE. The CDR3 is 19 amino acids. This sequence joins TRBV9 and TRBJ2-1; the D gene is possibly TRBD2 (7 bases). The sample comprised peripheral blood. The TCR sequence derives from a man in his forties or fifties with acute or convalescent COVID-19. The chain's CDR3 is CASSTLGGGTITPHNEQFF. The CDR3 DNA follows: TGTGCCAGCAGCACACTAGGGGGGGGGACTATAACCCCTCACAATGAGCAGTTCTTC.